What follows are 16 T cell receptor beta chains derived from one specimen sequenced in a study of monozygotic twins with inflammatory bowel disease. From its re-call of the 5' RACE reads, TCRdb lists each CDR3 protein once, without DNA. The sample's table shows 300,000 to 400,000 distinct CDR3 sequences. Sequencing used blood. All receptors derive from a human donor with ulcerative colitis or Crohn's disease, or a healthy co-twin of an affected twin (not recorded which).

The genes are TRBV20-1 and TRBJ2-1; as DNA is missing, the TRBD2 call by TCRdb cannot be tested. The CDR3 runs 15 residues. CDR1 and CDR2 (germline): DFQATT, SNEGSKA (reference sequence). The chain's CDR3 is CSASGGINSYNEQFF.

The V and J genes are TRBV30 and TRBJ2-7; TCRdb gives TRBD1 as the D gene, but with no DNA this cannot be confirmed. The CDR3 is 15 residues long. Germline CDR1 is GTSNPN and CDR2 is SVGIG (reference sequence). The CDR3 is CAWRNVGQGAVEQYF.

The V gene is TRBV3-1, the J gene TRBJ2-1; absent DNA, TCRdb's TRBD2 call cannot be checked. CDR3 size: 16 residues. Germline V lookup: CDR1 LGHDT, CDR2 YNNKEL (reference sequence). The CDR3 sequence: CASSQVRDLKYGEQFF.

The chain couples TRBV29-1 to TRBJ1-1; TCRdb selects TRBD1, and the lack of DNA leaves this call unchecked. The CDR3 has 14 amino acids. Germline V gene data show CDR1 as SQVTM and CDR2 as ANQGSEA. The CDR3 region is CSAKKDSLNTEAFF.

V gene TRBV2 combines with J gene TRBJ2-1; TCRdb's D call of TRBD2 is untestable without DNA. Germline V gives CDR1 SNHLY, CDR2 FYNNEI. The CDR3 sequence is 17 residues long. The CDR3 here is CASSDDGRASGRAGGFF. Together with reference TRBV2 and TRBJ2-1, the CDR3 gives the full variable domain: EPEVTQTPSHQVTQMGQEVILRCVPISNHLYFYWYRQILGQKVEFLVSFYNNEISEKSEIFDDQFSVERPDGSNFTLKIRSTKLEDSAMYFCASSDDGRASGRAGGFFGPGTRLTVL.

The rearrangement joins TRBV20-1 to TRBJ2-7; TCRdb gives TRBD1 as the D gene, but with no DNA this cannot be confirmed. The CDR3 runs to 16 residues. Germline CDR1 reads DFQATT; CDR2 reads SNEGSKA (reference sequence). CDR3 protein: CSASGDRGFSSYEQYF.

V gene TRBV2 combines with J gene TRBJ1-2; TCRdb's D call, TRBD1, is unchecked because there is no DNA. This CDR3 spans 14 amino acids. Germline lookup yields CDR1 SNHLY and CDR2 FYNNEI. Here the CDR3 reads CASSRDSSVYGYTF.

This chain uses TRBV3-1 with TRBJ1-5. The CDR3 runs to 14 residues. The germline V gene encodes CDR1 LGHDT and CDR2 YNNKEL (reference sequence). The CDR3 region is CTSSQGVSNQPQHF.

The chain joins TRBV7-2 to TRBJ1-1; TCRdb's D call, TRBD1, is unchecked because there is no DNA. This CDR3 spans 13 amino acids. Germline lookup yields CDR1 SGHTA and CDR2 FQGNSA. The CDR3 loop is CASSSQSVAEAFF.

The chain couples TRBV10-3 to TRBJ1-5. The germline V gene has CDR1 ENHRY and CDR2 SYGVKD. The CDR3 totals 19 residues. CDR3 sequence: CAISESFFITPYSNQPQHF.

This rearrangement joins TRBV6-1 to TRBJ2-6; TCRdb reports TRBD1, a call that lacks DNA to check it against. The germline gives CDR1 MNHNS, CDR2 SASEGT. The CDR3 is 14 residues long. The CDR3 region is CASRRRGWTNVLTF.

The V call is TRBV9, the J call TRBJ2-1; the D call from TCRdb, TRBD1, cannot be confirmed without DNA. The V gene's germline CDR1 is SGDLS and CDR2 YYNGEE. CDR3 length: 16 amino acids. The CDR3 here is CASSVEGGAWGNEQFF. Looking up the rest from reference TRBV9 and TRBJ2-1 gives the full variable domain: DSGVTQTPKHLITATGQRVTLRCSPRSGDLSVYWYQQSLDQGLQFLIQYYNGEERAKGNILERFSAQQFPDLHSELNLSSLELGDSALYFCASSVEGGAWGNEQFFGPGTRLTVL.

The chain uses TRBV20-1 and TRBJ1-1. CDR1 is DFQATT and CDR2 is SNEGSKA in the germline V gene (reference sequence). The length of the CDR3 is 16 residues. The chain's CDR3 is CSARDQGGIMNTEAFF.

This rearrangement joins TRBV20-1 to TRBJ2-1; TCRdb selects TRBD1, and the lack of DNA leaves this call unchecked. This CDR3 contains 11 residues. The germline V gene has CDR1 DFQATT and CDR2 SNEGSKA (reference sequence). Here the CDR3 reads CSAGATWEQFF.

The chain uses TRBV20-1 and TRBJ1-5; no DNA is available, so the TRBD1 call from TCRdb remains unchecked. Germline lookup yields CDR1 DFQATT and CDR2 SNEGSKA (reference sequence). The CDR3 covers 16 residues. The CDR3 sequence is CSARGGQGVRNQPQHF.

V usage is TRBV23-1 and J usage is TRBJ1-5. TRBV23-1 is known as an ORF, though its function is uncertain. This CDR3 is built from 12 residues. This chain's CDR3 is CASSQLDQPQHF.